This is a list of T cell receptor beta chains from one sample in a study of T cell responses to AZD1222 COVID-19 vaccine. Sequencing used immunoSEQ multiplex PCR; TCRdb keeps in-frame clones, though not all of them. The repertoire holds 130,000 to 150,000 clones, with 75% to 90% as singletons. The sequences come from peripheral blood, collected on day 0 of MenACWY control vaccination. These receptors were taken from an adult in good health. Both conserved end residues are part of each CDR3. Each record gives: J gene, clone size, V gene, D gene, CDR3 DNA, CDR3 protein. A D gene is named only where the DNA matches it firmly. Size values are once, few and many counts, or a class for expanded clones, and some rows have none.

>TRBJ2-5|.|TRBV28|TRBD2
TGTGCCAGCAGTTTGGGAGGGCGAGCAGAGACCCAGTACTTC
CASSLGGRAETQYF
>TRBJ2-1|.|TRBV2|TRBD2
TGTGCCAGCGGGAAGTTGCGGACTAGTGAAAATGAGCAGTTCTTC
CASGKLRTSENEQFF
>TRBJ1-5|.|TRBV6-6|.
TGTGCCAGCACCGCCCAGGGTAGCAATCAGCCCCAGCATTTT
CASTAQGSNQPQHF
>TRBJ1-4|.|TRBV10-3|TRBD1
TGTGCCATCAGTGATGACAGGGGAGGTGAAAAACTGTTTTTT
CAISDDRGGEKLFF
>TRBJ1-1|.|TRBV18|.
TGTGCCAGCTCACCATCGTGGGGGGCCGCGAACACTGAAGCTTTCTTT
CASSPSWGAANTEAFF
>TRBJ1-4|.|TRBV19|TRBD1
TGTGCCAGTAGTATCACCGCACAGGGGGCAACTAATGAAAAACTGTTTTTT
CASSITAQGATNEKLFF
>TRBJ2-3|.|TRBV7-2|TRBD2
TGTGCCAGCAGCTTCCTAACGGCACCAGCGGGGGGGGGCACAGATACGCAGTATTTT
CASSFLTAPAGGGTDTQYF
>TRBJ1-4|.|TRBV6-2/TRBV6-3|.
TGTGCCAGCAGTTACTACGCAGGGGCCACTAATGAAAAACTGTTTTTT
CASSYYAGATNEKLFF
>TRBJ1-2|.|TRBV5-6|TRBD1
TGTGCCAGCAGCCCGGGACAGGGGACCTATGGCTACACCTTC
CASSPGQGTYGYTF
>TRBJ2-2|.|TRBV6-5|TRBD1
TGTGCCAGCGGGCGACAGGGGTTGGCCGGGGAGCTGTTTTTT
CASGRQGLAGELFF
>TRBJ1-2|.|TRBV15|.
TGTGCCACCAGCAGAGATCGGAAATGGGACAACCCTTACTATGGCTACACCTTC
CATSRDRKWDNPYYGYTF
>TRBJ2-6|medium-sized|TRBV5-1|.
TGCGCCAGCAGCGCGGGTGGGGCCAACGTCCTGACTTTC
CASSAGGANVLTF
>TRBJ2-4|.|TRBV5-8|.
TGTGCCAGCAGCCCGCGGGGGCCCAAAAACATTCAGTACTTC
CASSPRGPKNIQYF
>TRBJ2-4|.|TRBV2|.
TGTGCCAGCAGTGAGGAAAGGGTCTTAGCCAAAAACATTCAGTACTTC
CASSEERVLAKNIQYF
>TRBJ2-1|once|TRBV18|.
TGTGCCAGCTCACCGACCGTAAGGGGGGTATCGAATGAGCAGTTCTTC
CASSPTVRGVSNEQFF
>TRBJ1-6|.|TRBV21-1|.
TGTGCCAGCAGGCGGCTAAAAAATTCACCCCTCCACTTT
CASRRLKNSPLHF
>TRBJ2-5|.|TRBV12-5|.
TGTGCTAGTGCCCCCTCGGGGGGCCGGGAGACCCAGTACTTC
CASAPSGGRETQYF
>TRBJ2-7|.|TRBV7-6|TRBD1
TGTGCCAGCAGCTCTGACAGGGTCTACGAGCAGTACTTC
CASSSDRVYEQYF
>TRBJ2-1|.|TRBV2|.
TGTGCCAGCAGTGATTACTATAATGAGCAGTTCTTC
CASSDYYNEQFF
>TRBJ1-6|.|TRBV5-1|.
TGCGCCAGCAGCCTTGGGGGGGGCTTCGATTATTCACCCCTCCACTTT
CASSLGGGFDYSPLHF
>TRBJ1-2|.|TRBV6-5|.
TGTGCCAGCAGTTACTTGGGGGGGGATGGCTACACCTTC
CASSYLGGDGYTF
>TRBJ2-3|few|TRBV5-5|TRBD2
TGTGCCAGCAGCCCCGTAGCGGGGGGCCGCACAGATACGCAGTATTTT
CASSPVAGGRTDTQYF
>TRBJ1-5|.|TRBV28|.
TGTGCCAGCAGTACACAGGGTAGGGGTCAGCCCCAGCATTTT
CASSTQGRGQPQHF
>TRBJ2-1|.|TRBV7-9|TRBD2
TGTGCCAGCAGCTTAAACCCGGGACTAGGGAGCAATGAGCAGTTCTTC
CASSLNPGLGSNEQFF
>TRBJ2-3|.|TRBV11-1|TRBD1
TGTGCCAGCAGCCGCCCCGACAGGGGTGGCACAGATACGCAGTATTTT
CASSRPDRGGTDTQYF
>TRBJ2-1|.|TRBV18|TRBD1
TGTGCCAGCTCAAGACAGGGCTTGAATGAGCAGTTCTTC
CASSRQGLNEQFF
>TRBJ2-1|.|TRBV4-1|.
TGCGCCGCTGGGGAAAGGGAGTACTACAATGAGCAGTTCTTC
CAAGEREYYNEQFF
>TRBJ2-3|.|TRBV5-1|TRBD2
TGCGCCAGCGCTCCGACTAGCGGGGGTGATACGCAGTATTTT
CASAPTSGGDTQYF
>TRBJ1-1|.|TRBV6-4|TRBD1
TGTGCCAGCAGTGACGGTCGACAGGGTACGGCTTTCTTT
CASSDGRQGTAFF
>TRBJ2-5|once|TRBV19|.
TGTGCCAGTAGTATTGGGGGGACAAGTCAAGAGACCCAGTACTTC
CASSIGGTSQETQYF
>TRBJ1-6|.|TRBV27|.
TGTGCCAGCAGGCAACAAGCTTGGGGGCTCCTCGATAATTCACCCCTCCACTTT
CASRQQAWGLLDNSPLHF
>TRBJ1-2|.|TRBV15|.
TGTGCCACCAGCAGAGGCCAATGGGTTGGAGATAAGAGCTACACCTTC
CATSRGQWVGDKSYTF
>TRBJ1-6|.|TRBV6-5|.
TGTGCCAGCAGAACCCGGACGGTTAATTCACCCCTCCACTTT
CASRTRTVNSPLHF
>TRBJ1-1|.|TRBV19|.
TGTGCCAGTAGTGTCGGTTTACCGGGCCTCGAAGCTTTCTTT
CASSVGLPGLEAFF
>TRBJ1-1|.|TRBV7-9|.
TGTGCCAGCAGCGGAGACGGTCATCGGGGCACTGAAGCTTTCTTT
CASSGDGHRGTEAFF